This record covers a single TCR beta chain. Germline CDR1 reads KGHSH; CDR2 reads LQKENI. The CDR3 covers 16 residues. The junction had 8 bases not matched to a gene; V was cut back by 3 bases and J by 2 bases. The data stem from a study of blood T cell repertoires in COVID-19. Looking at the study overall: COVID-19 samples collected from the United States, Italy and Spain covered acute and convalescent phases.

This table comes from immunoSEQ multiplex PCR, and its TCRdb copy is limited to in-frame clones, with some not included. The sample records around 200,000 clones, 70% to 90% being singletons. The TCR was taken from a woman of 80 years or more in a cohort sampled during active or convalescent COVID-19. Sequencing input: peripheral blood. The V and J genes are TRBV18 and TRBJ1-1; 8 bases are a match to TRBD1. The CDR3 here is CASSPPRTGTNTEAFF. Written as DNA, the CDR3 is TGTGCCAGCTCACCGCCTCGGACAGGGACCAACACTGAAGCTTTCTTT.